This T cell receptor (beta chain) originates from a study of post-analysis software for immune sequencing data. Study-level results: Batch-matched samples strongly co-clustered by F measure. Compared against controls, patients with multiple sclerosis displayed significantly lower normalized Chao1 diversity. Elevated frequency relative to controls characterized several TRBV segments in patients, TRBV5-6, TRBV5-1 and TRBV20-1 among them.

As concerns this clonotype: Its target is unknown.

The TCR beta cDNA libraries carried unique molecular identifiers. Each batch of roughly 0.9 to 11 million T cells produced 450,000 to 500,000 cDNA molecules. TCRdb itself ran the PCR reads through MiXCR, one entry per CDR3 protein. The repertoire has 600,000 to 700,000 distinct CDR3 sequences, more than 50% of them found once; the top ten carry around 10%. V shed 0 bases, J shed 4 bases, and the junction held 12 bases outside the gene matches. The CDR3 covers 17 residues. The germline CDR1 and CDR2 sequences are DFQATT and SNEGSKA (reference sequence). The sequenced sample consisted of blood. This receptor was obtained from a girl aged 2-10 years with multiple sclerosis. This rearrangement joins TRBV20-1 to TRBJ1-1, with 9 bases identical to TRBD1. The CDR3 bases are TGCAGTGCTAGAGACCGGGACAGGGTAAACTTCGCCACTGAAGCTTTCTTT. Encoded protein: CSARDRDRVNFATEAFF.